This record covers a single T cell receptor (beta chain). Its target antigen remains unknown. No base-level quality is on record; no much larger clone is a single base apart. The data were obtained in a study of technical replicates of blood from several donors (dated by TCRdb to the late 2010s). The library was made by the immunoSEQ multiplex PCR assay. TCRdb limited this immuneACCESS table to in-frame rearrangements with V and J called. A share of clones is missing; checked studies link under half to unresolved V genes, and the rest is unexplained. For this sample the table gives about 82,000 clones, of which under 95% were detected only once. The top ten clonotypes cover roughly 0.25% of the sample. The sequenced material came from T cells isolated from PBMCs. The clonotype comes from a human donor in good health.

The sequenced DNA: TGTGCCTGCCTCTGGACAGGGACGGGAAAAAATGAAAAACTGTTTTTT. It is translated as CACLWTGTGKNEKLFF. Recombination joined TRBV30 with TRBJ1-4; TRBD1 matches 8 bases in the middle. The CDR3 starts with the cysteine, ends with the phenylalanine, and has 16 residues. Only the CDR3 DNA is retained, 48 bases long and in frame from the first base. The germline V gene (reference sequence) provides CDR1 GTSNPN and CDR2 SVGIG. The germline V end is reduced by 6 bases and the J end by 5 bases; junction bases left unmatched: 14.